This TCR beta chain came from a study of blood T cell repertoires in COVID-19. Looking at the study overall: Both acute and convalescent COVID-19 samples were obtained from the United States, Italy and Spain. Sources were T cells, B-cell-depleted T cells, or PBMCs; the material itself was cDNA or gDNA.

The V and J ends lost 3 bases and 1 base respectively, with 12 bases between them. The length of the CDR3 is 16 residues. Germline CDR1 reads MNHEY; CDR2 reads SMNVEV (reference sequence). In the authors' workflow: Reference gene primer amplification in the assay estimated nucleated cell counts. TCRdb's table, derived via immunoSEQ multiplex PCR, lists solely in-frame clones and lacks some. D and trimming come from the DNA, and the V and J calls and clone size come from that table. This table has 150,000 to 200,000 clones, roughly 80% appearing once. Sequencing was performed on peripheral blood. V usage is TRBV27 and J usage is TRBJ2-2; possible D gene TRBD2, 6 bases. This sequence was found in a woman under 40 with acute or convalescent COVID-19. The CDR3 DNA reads TGTGCCAGCAGTTTGACGGGACTGGGGAACACCGGGGAGCTGTTTTTT. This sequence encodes CASSLTGLGNTGELFF.